These 11 T cell receptor beta chains were all obtained from the same sample, sequenced in a study of shared clonotypes between healthy human individuals. Profiling relied on immunoSEQ multiplex PCR, and the TCRdb table lists in-frame clones only, not all of them. The sample holds around 1.6 million clones, nearly 99% seen once. Sequencing was performed on naive CD4+ T cells sorted from blood. This sample's subset: CD45RA+ positively selected. These receptors were collected from a man aged 25 to 40 in good health.

The V gene is TRBV6-1, the J gene TRBJ2-1; D is unclear. CDR1 is MNHNS and CDR2 is SASEGT in the germline V gene. The CDR3 is 16 residues long. The V end was cut by 0 bases, the J end by 3 bases, with 12 bases between. The CDR3 reads CASSEAWAGYYNEQFF. The CDR3 region has the DNA TGTGCCAGCAGTGAAGCCTGGGCAGGTTACTACAATGAGCAGTTCTTC.

The chain joins TRBV15 to TRBJ2-5, with 7 bases that match TRBD2. The CDR3 extends over 15 amino acids. Trimming at V came to 0 bases and at J to 3 bases, leaving 4 bases not matched to a gene. Germline V gives CDR1 LNHNV, CDR2 YYDKDF (reference sequence). CDR3 sequence reads: CATSRDLAGEETQYF. CDR3 in DNA: TGTGCCACCAGCAGAGATCTGGCGGGAGAAGAGACCCAGTACTTC.

This clone was counted once. The chain joins TRBV11-2 to TRBJ1-1, with D perhaps matching TRBD1 (6 bases). The V gene lost 5 bases and the J gene lost 4 bases, with 23 bases spanning the gap. The CDR3 runs 17 residues. Germline V gives CDR1 SGHAT, CDR2 FQNNGV. The CDR3 loop reads CASSRMTGGSMPTEAFF. CDR3 DNA sequence: TGTGCCAGCAGCCGAATGACAGGAGGCTCAATGCCCACTGAAGCTTTCTTT.

This clone was found once. The rearrangement links TRBV5-1 to TRBJ2-1, with D perhaps matching TRBD1 or TRBD2 (5 bases each). CDR3 length: 16 residues. Germline V gives CDR1 SGHRS, CDR2 YFSETQ. V gave up 4 bases and J gave up 8 bases, with 22 bases separating them. The CDR3, as DNA: TGCGCCAGCAGCCCCCCCGGTCAGGGAGCAGCCCATGAGCAGTTCTTC. This sequence encodes CASSPPGQGAAHEQFF.

The chain links TRBV9 to TRBJ1-1; D gene ambiguous. Trimming took off 0 bases at V and 1 base at J, with 10 bases between the two ends. CDR3 length: 15 amino acids. Germline lookup yields CDR1 SGDLS and CDR2 YYNGEE. The CDR3 reads CASSVGQGWNTEAFF. The CDR3 nucleotides are TGTGCCAGCAGCGTAGGACAAGGATGGAACACTGAAGCTTTCTTT.

V is TRBV5-1 and J is TRBJ2-3, with D uncertain. Per the germline V gene, CDR1 is SGHRS and CDR2 is YFSETQ. The CDR3 contains 16 residues. Between the trimmed V and J ends, which lost 0 bases and 3 bases, there was a span of 14 bases. The CDR3 region has the DNA TGCGCCAGCAGCTTGGCAGCCATCATAGGAACAGATACGCAGTATTTT. Its translation: CASSLAAIIGTDTQYF.

This chain links TRBV29-1 with TRBJ2-2; 8 nucleotides line up with TRBD1. Germline CDR1 SQVTM, CDR2 ANQGSEA. The CDR3 spans 14 residues. Trimming at V came to 4 bases and at J to 5 bases, leaving 6 bases not matched to a gene. CDR3 amino acids: CSVGGQGRTGELFF. DNA of the CDR3: TGCAGCGTTGGCGGACAGGGAAGGACCGGGGAGCTGTTTTTT.

The rearrangement joins TRBV5-4 to TRBJ2-7; TRBD2 is a possible D gene (5 bases). This CDR3 has 15 residues. The V and J ends lost 0 bases and 4 bases respectively, with 14 bases between them. Germline loops: CDR1 SGHNT, CDR2 YYREEE (reference sequence). CDR3 loop: CASSLDLGNLYEQYF. DNA for the CDR3: TGTGCCAGCAGCTTGGACCTCGGGAATCTATACGAGCAGTACTTC. Full variable domain (missing parts from reference TRBV5-4 and TRBJ2-7): ETGVTQSPTHLIKTRGQQVTLRCSSQSGHNTVSWYQQALGQGPQFIFQYYREEENGRGNFPPRFSGLQFPNYSSELNVNALELDDSALYLCASSLDLGNLYEQYFGPGTRLTVT.

The J gene is TRBJ1-2, the V gene TRBV6-1; no firm D call. The CDR3 length is 14 residues. The germline V and J ends were trimmed by 6 bases and 1 base, with 12 bases remaining between them. Germline CDR1 MNHNS, CDR2 SASEGT. CDR3 amino acids: CASSGPLLNYGYTF. The CDR3 coding sequence is TGTGCCAGCAGCGGACCGCTACTTAACTATGGCTACACCTTC.

This chain connects TRBV19 to TRBJ1-5; D gene uncertain. CDR3 length equals 16 residues. Germline V gene data show CDR1 as LNHDA and CDR2 as SQIVND (reference sequence). V lost 2 bases, J lost 1 base, and 12 bases lay in between. The CDR3, as DNA: TGTGCCAGTAGTATATTAGGAGTCGGCAGCAATCAGCCCCAGCATTTT. Encoded protein: CASSILGVGSNQPQHF.

The gene calls are TRBV15 and TRBJ1-1; no clear D. Deletions cut 2 bases from V and 0 bases from J, with 10 bases between. Germline V gene sequence: CDR1 LNHNV, CDR2 YYDKDF (reference sequence). The CDR3 totals 15 residues. The CDR3 DNA follows: TGTGCCACCAGCAGACCAGGACGGATGAACACTGAAGCTTTCTTT. It yields the protein CATSRPGRMNTEAFF.